A selection of T cell receptor beta chains follows, all from one sample in a study of OX40 agonist ivuxolimab in advanced cancers. The table came from immunoSEQ multiplex PCR; TCRdb's copy has only in-frame clones and leaves some out. The data contain tens of thousands of clones, almost 90% of them seen just once; the ten biggest clones take up approximately 10%. The sample in question was CD4+ or CD8+ T cells sorted from blood, obtained in a trial of the OX40 agonist ivuxolimab. The source is an adult with an advanced solid tumor such as melanoma, head and neck, liver or kidney cancer. CDR3s include the opening cysteine and the closing phenylalanine or tryptophan. The D gene is left open where the match is weak. Expanded clones are given a class, and other clones once, few, many or no size at all.

clone_size	v_call	j_call	d_call	cdr3_nt	cdr3_aa
NA	TRBV25-1	TRBJ1-1	NA	TGTGCCAGCAGTGAATTCGGTCAGGGGAACACTGAAGCTTTCTTT	CASSEFGQGNTEAFF
once	TRBV7-3	TRBJ2-5	TRBD2	TGTGCCAGCAGCTTAGGGGTGTCTAGCGGAACCCAAGAGACCCAGTACTTC	CASSLGVSSGTQETQYF
once	TRBV18	TRBJ2-3	NA	TGTGCCAGCTCACCACCTGGCAGGGCCACAGATACGCAGTATTTT	CASSPPGRATDTQYF
NA	TRBV29-1	TRBJ2-3	TRBD2	TGCAGCGTTCTTAGTGGGAGGGCCCCCGATACGCAGTATTTT	CSVLSGRAPDTQYF
NA	TRBV23-1	TRBJ1-5	TRBD1	TGCGCCAGCAGTCGGAGGGGGCAAGACAATCAGCCCCAGCATTTT	CASSRRGQDNQPQHF
NA	TRBV5-1	TRBJ2-1	TRBD2	TGCGCCAGCAGCTACAGACTAGCGGGAGGAAATGAGCAGTTCTTC	CASSYRLAGGNEQFF
NA	TRBV7-8	TRBJ2-7	TRBD1	TGTGCCAGCATCCTCGACAGGGACGGGTACGAGCAGTACTTC	CASILDRDGYEQYF
NA	TRBV7-9	TRBJ1-4	TRBD1	TGTGCCAGCAGCCCGCGGACAGGGGAAAATGAAAAACTGTTTTTT	CASSPRTGENEKLFF
once	TRBV19	TRBJ1-2	NA	TGTGCCAGTGTCAGCAACTATGGCTACACCTTC	CASVSNYGYTF
NA	TRBV14	TRBJ2-3	NA	TGTGCCAGCAGCATCGGACAGCCGGGGACAGATACGCAGTATTTT	CASSIGQPGTDTQYF
NA	TRBV27	TRBJ2-2	TRBD1	TGTGCCAGCAGTTCCAGGGGGCGGTATACCGGGGAGCTGTTTTTT	CASSSRGRYTGELFF